This TCR beta chain is drawn from a study of blood T cell repertoires in COVID-19. About the study: Researchers got acute and convalescent COVID-19 samples from the United States, Italy and Spain. From T cells, B-cell-depleted T cells, or PBMCs came the material, which was cDNA or gDNA.

Here immunoSEQ multiplex PCR was the method, and the copy in TCRdb shows in-frame clones only, minus some. The data contain some 260,000 clones, roughly 80% of them singletons. This CDR3 spans 18 amino acids. Per the germline V gene, CDR1 is SGHDT and CDR2 is YYEEEE. The V gene end was trimmed by 6 bases and the J gene end by 10 bases; junction bases not matched to a gene: 21. Specimen: peripheral blood. This sequence joins TRBV5-6 and TRBJ2-1, with 11 positions matching TRBD2. This receptor was taken from a woman aged 80 or over with active or convalescent COVID-19. The CDR3 nucleotides are TGTGCCAGCACCCTAGGTGGGGGGCAGGGACTAGCGGCCCCGGAGCAGTTCTTC. Translated, it gives CASTLGGGQGLAAPEQFF.